This T cell receptor beta chain emerged from a study of a mutant IDH1 vaccine in newly diagnosed glioma. Study-wide context: Standard pretreatment was either radiotherapy, temozolomide, or, for most, radiochemotherapy with temozolomide.

Concerning this clone itself: Its antigen is unidentified.

Method: immunoSEQ multiplex PCR; TCRdb's copy keeps in-frame clones and lacks some. The sample yields about 48,000 clones, around 80% seen once. Time point reported: week 35, safety follow-up. A single vaccine dose contained 300 ug of mutant IDH1 20-mer peptide, and topical imiquimod was used with it. The TCR sequence derives from a man aged 40-49 years with glioma. The input for sequencing was PBMCs, taken from a glioma patient whose treatment included an IDH1 peptide vaccine.

The CDR3 sequence is CASSFGPMANQPQHF. Here the CDR3 DNA reads TGTGCCAGCAGTTTCGGCCCGATGGCAAATCAGCCCCAGCATTTT. The rearrangement joins TRBV27 to TRBJ1-5; no clear D. The germline V gene encodes CDR1 MNHEY and CDR2 SMNVEV (reference sequence). This CDR3 contains 15 residues. Trimming cost V 3 bases and J 4 bases, with 13 bases left between them.